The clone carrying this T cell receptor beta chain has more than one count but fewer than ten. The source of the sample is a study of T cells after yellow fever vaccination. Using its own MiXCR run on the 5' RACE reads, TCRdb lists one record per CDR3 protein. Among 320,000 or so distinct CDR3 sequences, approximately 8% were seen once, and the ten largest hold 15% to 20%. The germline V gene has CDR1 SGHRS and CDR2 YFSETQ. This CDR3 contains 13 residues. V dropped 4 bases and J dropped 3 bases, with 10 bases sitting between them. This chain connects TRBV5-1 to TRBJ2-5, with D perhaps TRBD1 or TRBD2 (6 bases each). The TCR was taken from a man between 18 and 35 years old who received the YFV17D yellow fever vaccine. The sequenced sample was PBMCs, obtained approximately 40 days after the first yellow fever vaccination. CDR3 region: CASSRGQEETQYF. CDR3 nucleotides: TGCGCCAGCAGCCGGGGGCAGGAAGAGACCCAGTACTTC.